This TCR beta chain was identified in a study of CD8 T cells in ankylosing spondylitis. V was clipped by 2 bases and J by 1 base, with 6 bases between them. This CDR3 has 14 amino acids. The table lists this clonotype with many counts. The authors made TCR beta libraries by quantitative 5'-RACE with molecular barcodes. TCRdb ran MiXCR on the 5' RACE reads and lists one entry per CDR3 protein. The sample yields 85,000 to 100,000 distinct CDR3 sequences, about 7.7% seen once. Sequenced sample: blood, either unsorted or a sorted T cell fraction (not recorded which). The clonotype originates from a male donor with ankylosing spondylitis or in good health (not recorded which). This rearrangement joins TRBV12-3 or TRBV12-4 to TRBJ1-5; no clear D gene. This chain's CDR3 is CASSLLGSNQPQHF. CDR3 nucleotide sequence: TGTGCCAGCAGTTTACTGGGAAGCAATCAGCCCCAGCATTTT.